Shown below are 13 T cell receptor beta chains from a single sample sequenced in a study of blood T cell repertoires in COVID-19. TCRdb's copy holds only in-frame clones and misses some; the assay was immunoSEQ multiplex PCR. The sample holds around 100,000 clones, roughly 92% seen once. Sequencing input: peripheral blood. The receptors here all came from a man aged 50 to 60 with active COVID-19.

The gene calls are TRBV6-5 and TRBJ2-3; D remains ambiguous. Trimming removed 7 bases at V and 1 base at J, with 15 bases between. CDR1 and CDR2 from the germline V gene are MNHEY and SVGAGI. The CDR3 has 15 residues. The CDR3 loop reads CASTPSLVRTDTQYF. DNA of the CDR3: TGTGCCAGCACCCCCAGTCTAGTTCGCACAGATACGCAGTATTTT.

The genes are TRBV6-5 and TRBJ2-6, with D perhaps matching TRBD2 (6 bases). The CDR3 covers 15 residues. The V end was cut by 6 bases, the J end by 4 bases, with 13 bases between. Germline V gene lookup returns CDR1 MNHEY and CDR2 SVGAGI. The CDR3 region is CASSQRGAGANVLTF. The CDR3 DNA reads TGTGCCAGCAGCCAACGCGGGGCCGGGGCCAACGTCCTGACTTTC.

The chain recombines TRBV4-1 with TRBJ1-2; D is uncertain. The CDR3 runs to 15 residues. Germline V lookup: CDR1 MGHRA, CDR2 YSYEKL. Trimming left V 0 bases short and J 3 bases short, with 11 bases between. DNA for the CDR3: TGCGCCAGCAGCCAAGACCCTAACGGGGACTATGGCTACACCTTC. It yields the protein CASSQDPNGDYGYTF.

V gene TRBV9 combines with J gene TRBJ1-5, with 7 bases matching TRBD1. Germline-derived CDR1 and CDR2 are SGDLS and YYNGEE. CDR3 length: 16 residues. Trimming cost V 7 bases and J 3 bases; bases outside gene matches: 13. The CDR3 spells CASDSPRGRLNQPQHF. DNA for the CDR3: TGTGCCAGCGACTCTCCTAGGGGGCGCCTCAATCAGCCCCAGCATTTT.

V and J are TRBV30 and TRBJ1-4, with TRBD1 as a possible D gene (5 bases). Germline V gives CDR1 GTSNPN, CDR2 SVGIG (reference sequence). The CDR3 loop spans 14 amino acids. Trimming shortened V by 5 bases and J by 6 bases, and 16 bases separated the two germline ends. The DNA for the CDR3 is TGTGCCTGGGCCCTCGGGGGAGGAGATGAAAAACTGTTTTTT. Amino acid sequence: CAWALGGGDEKLFF.

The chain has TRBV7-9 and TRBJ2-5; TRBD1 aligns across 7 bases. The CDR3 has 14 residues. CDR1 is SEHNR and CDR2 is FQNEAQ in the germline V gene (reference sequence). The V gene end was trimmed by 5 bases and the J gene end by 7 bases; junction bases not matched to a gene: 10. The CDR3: CASSRQGGLGTQYF. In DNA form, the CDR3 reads TGTGCCAGCAGCAGACAGGGTGGTCTGGGGACCCAGTACTTC. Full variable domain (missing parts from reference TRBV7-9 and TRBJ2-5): DTGVSQNPRHKITKRGQNVTFRCDPISEHNRLYWYRQTLGQGPEFLTYFQNEAQLEKSRLLSDRFSAERPKGSFSTLEIQRTEQGDSAMYLCASSRQGGLGTQYFGPGTRLLVL.

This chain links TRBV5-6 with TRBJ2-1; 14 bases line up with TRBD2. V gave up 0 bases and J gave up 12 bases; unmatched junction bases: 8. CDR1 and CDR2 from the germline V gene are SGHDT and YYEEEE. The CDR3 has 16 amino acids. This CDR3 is CASSLAAGLAGDGQFF. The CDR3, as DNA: TGTGCCAGCAGCTTGGCTGCGGGACTAGCGGGAGATGGGCAGTTCTTC.

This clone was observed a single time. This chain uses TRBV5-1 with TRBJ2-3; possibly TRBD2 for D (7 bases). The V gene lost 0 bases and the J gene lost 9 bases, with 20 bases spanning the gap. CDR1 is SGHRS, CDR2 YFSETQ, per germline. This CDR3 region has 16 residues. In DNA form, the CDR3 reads TGCGCCAGCAGCTTGGAAATTGCGGGGGCCCCGGGGACGCAGTATTTT. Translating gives CASSLEIAGAPGTQYF.

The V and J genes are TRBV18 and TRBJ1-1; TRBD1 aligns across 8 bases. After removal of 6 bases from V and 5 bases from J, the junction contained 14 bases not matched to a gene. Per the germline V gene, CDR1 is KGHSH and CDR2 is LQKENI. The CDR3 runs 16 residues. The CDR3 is CASSPSKDRVQTEAFF. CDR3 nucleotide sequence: TGTGCCAGCTCCCCAAGTAAGGACAGGGTACAAACTGAAGCTTTCTTT.

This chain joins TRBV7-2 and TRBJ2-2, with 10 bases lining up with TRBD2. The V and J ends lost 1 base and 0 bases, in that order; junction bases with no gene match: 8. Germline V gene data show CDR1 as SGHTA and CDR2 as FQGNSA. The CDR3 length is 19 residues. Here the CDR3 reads CASSLVFSGRTPNTGELFF. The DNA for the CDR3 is TGTGCCAGCAGCTTAGTTTTTAGCGGGAGGACCCCGAACACCGGGGAGCTGTTTTTT.

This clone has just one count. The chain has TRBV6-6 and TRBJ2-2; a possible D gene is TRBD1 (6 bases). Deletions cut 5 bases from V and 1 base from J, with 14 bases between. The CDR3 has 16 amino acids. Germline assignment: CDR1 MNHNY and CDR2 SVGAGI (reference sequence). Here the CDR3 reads CASSRETGRNTGELFF. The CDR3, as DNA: TGTGCCAGCAGTCGAGAGACAGGAAGGAACACCGGGGAGCTGTTTTTT.

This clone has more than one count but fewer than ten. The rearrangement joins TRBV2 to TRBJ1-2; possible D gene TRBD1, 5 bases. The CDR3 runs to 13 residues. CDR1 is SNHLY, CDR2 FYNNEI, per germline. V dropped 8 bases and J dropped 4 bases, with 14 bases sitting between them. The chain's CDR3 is CASQDDSFYGYTF. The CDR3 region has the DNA TGTGCCAGCCAGGACGACAGCTTCTATGGCTACACCTTC.

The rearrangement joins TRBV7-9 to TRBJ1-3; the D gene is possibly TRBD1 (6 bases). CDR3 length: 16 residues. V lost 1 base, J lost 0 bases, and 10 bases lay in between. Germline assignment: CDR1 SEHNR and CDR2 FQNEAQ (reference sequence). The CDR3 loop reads CASSLDRVRSGNTIYF. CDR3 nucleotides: TGTGCCAGCAGCTTAGACAGGGTCCGCTCTGGAAACACCATATATTTT.